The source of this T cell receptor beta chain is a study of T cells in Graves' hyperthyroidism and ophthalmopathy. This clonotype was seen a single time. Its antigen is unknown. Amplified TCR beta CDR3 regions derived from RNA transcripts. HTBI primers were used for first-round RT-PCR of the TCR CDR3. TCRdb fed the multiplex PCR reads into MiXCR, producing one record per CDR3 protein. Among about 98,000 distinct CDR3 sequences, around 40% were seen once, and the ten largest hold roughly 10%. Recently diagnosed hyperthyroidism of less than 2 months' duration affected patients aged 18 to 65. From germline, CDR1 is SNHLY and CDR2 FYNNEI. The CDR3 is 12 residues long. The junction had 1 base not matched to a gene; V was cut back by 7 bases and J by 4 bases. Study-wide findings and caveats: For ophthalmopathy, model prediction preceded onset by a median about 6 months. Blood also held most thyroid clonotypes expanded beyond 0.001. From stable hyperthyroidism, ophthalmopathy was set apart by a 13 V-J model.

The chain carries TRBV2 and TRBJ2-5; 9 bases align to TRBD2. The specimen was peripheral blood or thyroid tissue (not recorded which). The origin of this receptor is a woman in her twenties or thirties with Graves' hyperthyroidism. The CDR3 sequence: CASKLAGETQYF. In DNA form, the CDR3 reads TGTGCCAGCAAACTAGCGGGAGAGACCCAGTACTTC. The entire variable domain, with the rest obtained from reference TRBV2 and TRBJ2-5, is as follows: EPEVTQTPSHQVTQMGQEVILRCVPISNHLYFYWYRQILGQKVEFLVSFYNNEISEKSEIFDDQFSVERPDGSNFTLKIRSTKLEDSAMYFCASKLAGETQYFGPGTRLLVL.